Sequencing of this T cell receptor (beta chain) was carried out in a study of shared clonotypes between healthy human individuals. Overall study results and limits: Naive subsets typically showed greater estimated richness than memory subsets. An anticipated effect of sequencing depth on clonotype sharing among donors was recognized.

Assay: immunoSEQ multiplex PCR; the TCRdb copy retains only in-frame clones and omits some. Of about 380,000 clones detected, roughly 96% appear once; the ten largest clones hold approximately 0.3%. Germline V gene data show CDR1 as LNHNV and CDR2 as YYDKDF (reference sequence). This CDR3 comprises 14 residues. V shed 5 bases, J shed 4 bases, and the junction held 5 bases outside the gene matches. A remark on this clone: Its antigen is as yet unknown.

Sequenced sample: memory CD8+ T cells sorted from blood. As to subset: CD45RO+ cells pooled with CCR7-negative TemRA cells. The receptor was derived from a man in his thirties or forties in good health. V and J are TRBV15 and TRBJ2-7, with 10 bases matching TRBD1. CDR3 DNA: TGTGCCACCAGCCCCCTGGACAGGGGGTACGAGCAGTACTTC. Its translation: CATSPLDRGYEQYF. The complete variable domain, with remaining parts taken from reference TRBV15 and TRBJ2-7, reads DAMVIQNPRYQVTQFGKPVTLSCSQTLNHNVMYWYQQKSSQAPKLLFHYYDKDFNNEADTPDNFQSRRPNTSFCFLDIRSPGLGDTAMYLCATSPLDRGYEQYFGPGTRLTVT.